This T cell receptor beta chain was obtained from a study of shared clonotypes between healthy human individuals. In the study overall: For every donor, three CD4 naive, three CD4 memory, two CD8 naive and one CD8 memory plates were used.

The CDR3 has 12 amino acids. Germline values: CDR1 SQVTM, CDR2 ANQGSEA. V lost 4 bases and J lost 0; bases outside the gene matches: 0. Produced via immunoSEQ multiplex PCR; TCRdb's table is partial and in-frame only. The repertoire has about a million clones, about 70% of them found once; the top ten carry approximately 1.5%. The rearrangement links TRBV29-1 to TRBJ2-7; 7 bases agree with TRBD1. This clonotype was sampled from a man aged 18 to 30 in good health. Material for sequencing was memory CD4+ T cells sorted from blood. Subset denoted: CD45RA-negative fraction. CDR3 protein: CSVGDSSYEQYF. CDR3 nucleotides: TGCAGCGTTGGGGACAGCTCCTACGAGCAGTACTTC.